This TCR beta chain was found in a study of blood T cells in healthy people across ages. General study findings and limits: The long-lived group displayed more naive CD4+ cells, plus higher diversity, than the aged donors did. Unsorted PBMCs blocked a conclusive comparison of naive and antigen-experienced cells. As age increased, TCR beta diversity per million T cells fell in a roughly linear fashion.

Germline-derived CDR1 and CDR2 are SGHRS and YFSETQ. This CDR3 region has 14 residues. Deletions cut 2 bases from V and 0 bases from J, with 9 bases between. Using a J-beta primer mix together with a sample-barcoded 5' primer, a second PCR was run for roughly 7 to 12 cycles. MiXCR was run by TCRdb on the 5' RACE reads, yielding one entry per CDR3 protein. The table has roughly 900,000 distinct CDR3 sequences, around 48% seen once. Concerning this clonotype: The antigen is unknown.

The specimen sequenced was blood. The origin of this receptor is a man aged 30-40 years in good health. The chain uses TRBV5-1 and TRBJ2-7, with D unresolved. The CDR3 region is CASSFLGDSYEQYF. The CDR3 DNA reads TGCGCCAGCAGCTTTCTCGGAGACTCCTACGAGCAGTACTTC.